These 23 T cell receptor beta chains originate from one sample sequenced in a study of T cell responses to AZD1222 COVID-19 vaccine. The assay was immunoSEQ multiplex PCR, and TCRdb's table has in-frame clones only and misses some. The repertoire holds about 120,000 clones, with about nine tenths as singletons. This specimen consisted of peripheral blood, obtained on day 0 of AZD1222 vaccination. Receptors were obtained from an adult in good health.

V gene TRBV5-1 combines with J gene TRBJ2-7; D may be TRBD1 (6 bases). The CDR3 has 15 residues. The germline V gene has CDR1 SGHRS and CDR2 YFSETQ. Between the trimmed V and J ends, which lost 0 bases and 3 bases, there was a span of 13 bases. CDR3 region: CASSLGGGGGYEQYF. CDR3 sequence (DNA): TGCGCCAGCAGCTTGGGAGGGGGTGGTGGCTACGAGCAGTACTTC.

The CDR3, as DNA: TGTGCCAGTTACGCAGGGGGACGCGAGCAGTACTTC. Protein: CASYAGGREQYF. The rearrangement joins TRBV12-3 or TRBV12-4 to TRBJ2-7; 7 bases line up with TRBD1. The CDR3 has 12 amino acids. The ends lost 9 bases at V and 6 bases at J; junction bases unmatched: 8.

The chain employs TRBV10-3 and TRBJ1-5, with D possibly being TRBD1 (6 bases). The germline CDR1 and CDR2 sequences are ENHRY and SYGVKD. The CDR3 contains 14 residues. Trimming stripped 0 bases from V and 7 bases from J, with 10 bases between. CDR3 in amino acids: CAISESMGTQPQHF. The DNA for the CDR3 is TGTGCCATCAGTGAGTCGATGGGGACACAGCCCCAGCATTTT.

This chain uses TRBV6-2 or TRBV6-3 with TRBJ2-1, with 10 bases fitting TRBD2. J lost 9 bases, V lost 3 bases, and 8 bases had no gene match. Germline assignment: CDR1 MNHEY and CDR2 SVGEGT. This CDR3 spans 15 amino acids. CDR3 loop: CASSYPAGGEGEQFF. CDR3 in DNA: TGTGCCAGCAGTTATCCAGCGGGGGGGGAGGGTGAGCAGTTCTTC.

Regarding this clone: The sample contains more than one DNA sequence encoding this CDR3. V and J are TRBV9 and TRBJ2-7; TRBD1 matches at 9 bases. Germline V gene data show CDR1 as SGDLS and CDR2 as YYNGEE. V shed 4 bases and J 2 bases; nucleotides not matched to a gene: 4. This CDR3 has 14 amino acids. CDR3 residues: CASSPRDRAYEQYF. DNA of the CDR3: TGTGCCAGCAGCCCCCGGGACAGGGCCTACGAGCAGTACTTC.

The chain combines TRBV7-9 with TRBJ1-6; D is undetermined. V dropped 3 bases and J dropped 5 bases, with 8 bases sitting between them. The CDR3 extends over 14 amino acids. Per germline, CDR1 SEHNR and CDR2 FQNEAQ (reference sequence). The CDR3 nucleotides are TGTGCCAGCAGCTTTATGACGGATAATTCACCCCTCCACTTT. Protein: CASSFMTDNSPLHF. The full variable domain, completed using reference TRBV7-9 and TRBJ1-6, is DTGVSQNPRHKITKRGQNVTFRCDPISEHNRLYWYRQTLGQGPEFLTYFQNEAQLEKSRLLSDRFSAERPKGSFSTLEIQRTEQGDSAMYLCASSFMTDNSPLHFGNGTRLTVT.

The V call is TRBV30, the J call TRBJ1-1; tentatively, D is TRBD1 (5 bases). Looked up from germline, CDR1 is GTSNPN and CDR2 is SVGIG (reference sequence). V was clipped by 6 bases and J by 4 bases, with 12 bases between them. The CDR3 is 12 amino acids. CDR3 loop: CACKGQTTEAFF. The CDR3 coding sequence is TGTGCCTGTAAGGGGCAGACCACTGAAGCTTTCTTT.

The rearrangement links TRBV18 to TRBJ1-1, with unresolved D. CDR3 length: 14 residues. Germline CDR1 and CDR2: KGHSH and LQKENI. V was clipped by 6 bases and J by 1 base, with 12 bases between them. The CDR3 here is CASSSGPKNTEAFF. The CDR3 nucleotides are TGTGCCAGCTCTAGCGGACCCAAGAACACTGAAGCTTTCTTT.

This clone was seen a single time. The gene calls are TRBV28 and TRBJ2-2; 8 nucleotides align to TRBD1. Per the germline V gene, CDR1 is MDHEN and CDR2 is SYDVKM. This CDR3 contains 14 residues. With V trimmed by 5 bases and J by 13 bases, 12 bases remained unmatched. CDR3 nucleotide sequence: TGTGCCAGCAGTCCCCCGACAGGGGCTCGCGTGCTGTTTTTT. Protein sequence: CASSPPTGARVLFF.

The chain couples TRBV10-2 to TRBJ2-1; D uncertain. Germline CDR1 is WSHSY and CDR2 is SAAADI. With 3 bases removed from V and 1 base from J, the gap between germline ends came to 16 bases. The CDR3 spans 17 residues. The CDR3 nucleotides read TGCGCCAGCAGTGAAAAAGGTGGCAGCGTTTCCTACAATGAGCAGTTCTTC. Translation: CASSEKGGSVSYNEQFF.

This clone was counted a few times. The genes are TRBV28 and TRBJ1-6, with TRBD1 matching 8 bases. The V gene end was trimmed by 1 base and the J gene end by 1 base; junction bases not matched to a gene: 3. Germline V gene data show CDR1 as MDHEN and CDR2 as SYDVKM. The CDR3 totals 17 residues. The CDR3 sequence is CASSLSQGASYNSPLHF. The CDR3 DNA is TGTGCCAGCAGTTTATCTCAGGGGGCATCCTATAATTCACCCCTCCACTTT.

This rearrangement joins TRBV5-1 to TRBJ2-7; no definite D call. V dropped 4 bases and J dropped 5 bases, with 19 bases sitting between them. CDR1 is SGHRS and CDR2 is YFSETQ in the germline V gene. The CDR3 runs 15 residues. Here the CDR3 reads CASSPQMIGTDEQYF. The CDR3 coding sequence is TGCGCCAGCAGCCCCCAGATGATAGGTACGGACGAGCAGTACTTC.

This clone has just a few counts. The genes are TRBV28 and TRBJ1-5; D may be TRBD1 (6 bases). Germline V gene data show CDR1 as MDHEN and CDR2 as SYDVKM. This CDR3 is 14 amino acids long. Trimming pared 5 bases from V and 4 bases from J, leaving 12 bases between. CDR3 sequence reads: CASSTGPLNQPQHF. The DNA for the CDR3 is TGTGCCAGCAGTACAGGGCCCCTTAATCAGCCCCAGCATTTT.

This chain uses TRBV12-1 with TRBJ2-7; the table assigns TRBD1, which was not confirmed against the DNA. TRBV12-1 is a pseudogene. This CDR3 comprises 15 residues. The CDR3 region is CASSRSTGGGGEQYF. CDR3 in DNA: TGTGCCAGCAGCCGTTCGACAGGGGGAGGTGGCGAGCAGTACTTC.

For the CDR3, the DNA is TGTGCCAGCTCACCGGGCAGCTACTATAATTCACCCCTCCACTTT. Its protein is CASSPGSYYNSPLHF. The chain joins TRBV18 to TRBJ1-6; unclear D gene. This CDR3 contains 15 residues. Looked up from germline, CDR1 is KGHSH and CDR2 is LQKENI. V gave up 3 bases and J gave up 3 bases, with 9 bases separating them.

V is TRBV6-5 and J is TRBJ1-1; D is ambiguous. Germline loops: CDR1 MNHEY, CDR2 SVGAGI. V lost 6 bases and J 3 bases, leaving 14 bases between the germline ends. There are 14 residues in the CDR3. The CDR3 sequence is CASRKQLADTEAFF. CDR3 bases: TGTGCCAGCAGAAAACAGCTGGCGGACACTGAAGCTTTCTTT.

For this clone: The germline gene is not matched at one end of the junction; a read error may be the cause. The chain has TRBV6-5 and TRBJ1-5; D not resolved. This CDR3 comprises 13 residues. Germline values: CDR1 MNHEY, CDR2 SVGAGI. In DNA, the CDR3 is TGTGCCAGCAGCCCCAGTAGCAAGCAGCCCCAGCATTTT. Amino acids: CASSPSSKQPQHF.

The chain carries TRBV5-1 and TRBJ2-5; weak D call: TRBD1 (7 bases). V lost 2 bases and J 5 bases, leaving 19 bases between the germline ends. The length of the CDR3 is 16 residues. From germline, CDR1 is SGHRS and CDR2 YFSETQ. CDR3 amino acids: CASSFQGGRRDETQYF. The CDR3 DNA sequence: TGCGCCAGCAGCTTTCAGGGGGGAAGGAGAGACGAGACCCAGTACTTC.

This sequence joins TRBV7-2 and TRBJ2-2; D remains unclear. V lost 2 bases and J 3 bases, leaving 7 bases between the germline ends. Germline V gives CDR1 SGHTA, CDR2 FQGNSA. The CDR3 extends over 14 amino acids. CDR3 amino acids: CASSLWVHTGELFF. CDR3 coding DNA: TGTGCCAGCAGCTTATGGGTTCACACCGGGGAGCTGTTTTTT.

The chain is built from TRBV7-8 and TRBJ1-1; D remains ambiguous. CDR1 is SGHVS, CDR2 FQNEAQ, per germline. Trimming shortened V by 4 bases and J by 0 bases, and 3 bases separated the two germline ends. There are 12 residues in the CDR3. Written as DNA, the CDR3 is TGTGCCAGCAGCTATTTGAACACTGAAGCTTTCTTT. The encoded protein is CASSYLNTEAFF. Variable domain in full (rest from reference TRBV7-8 and TRBJ1-1): GAGVSQSPRYKVAKRGQDVALRCDPISGHVSLFWYQQALGQGPEFLTYFQNEAQLDKSGLPSDRFFAERPEGSVSTLKIQRTQQEDSAVYLCASSYLNTEAFFGQGTRLTVV.

This sequence joins TRBV5-6 and TRBJ1-2; a possible D gene is TRBD1 (6 bases). CDR3 length: 13 amino acids. Germline V CDR1 and CDR2: SGHDT, YYEEEE. The V gene lost 6 bases and the J gene lost 8 bases, with 17 bases spanning the gap. The DNA for the CDR3 is TGTGCCAGCACTCCTCAGGGGCGGATAGGCTACACCTTC. Translating it yields CASTPQGRIGYTF.

The chain carries TRBV19 and TRBJ1-1, with D perhaps matching TRBD1 (6 bases). Trimming cost V 7 bases and J 0 bases, with 15 bases left between them. The CDR3 sequence is 15 residues long. The germline CDR1 and CDR2 sequences are LNHDA and SQIVND (reference sequence). In DNA, the CDR3 is TGTGCCAGTATGGTAAGGGGGGACTTGAACACTGAAGCTTTCTTT. Its protein product is CASMVRGDLNTEAFF.

This clone was detected only once. The chain has TRBV18 and TRBJ1-6; 7 positions agree with TRBD1. The junction had 13 bases not matched to a gene; V was cut back by 4 bases and J by 7 bases. Germline V lookup: CDR1 KGHSH, CDR2 LQKENI. The CDR3 spans 17 residues. The CDR3: CASSQSGTDIGNSPLHF. The CDR3 DNA reads TGTGCCAGCTCACAATCCGGGACAGACATAGGGAATTCACCCCTCCACTTT.